This T cell receptor (beta chain) was recovered during a study of blood T cell repertoires in COVID-19 (dated by TCRdb to the early 2020s). The study in broad terms: The collaborator samples originated in the United States, Italy and Spain and spanned the acute and convalescent phases of COVID-19. The prospective study material was composed of cDNA or gDNA derived from T cells, B-cell-depleted T cells, or PBMCs. Deeply sampled blood TCRbeta repertoires from subjects exposed to, actively infected with, or recovered from COVID-19 were included in the dataset. The repertoires were released in a freely available public database meant as a resource for research on the immune response to SARS-CoV-2. The samples were drawn from two sources: the first 160 participants of the ongoing ImmuneRACE study, and 1,000 to 1,500 subjects contributed by 6 global collaborators. Sample metadata almost always included a de-identified subject ID, COVID-19 status, age in years and sex. Where HLA class I and class II types were available, the types were taken from metadata supplied by the sample provider, not from assay-based typing.

Of note for this clone: Its antigen is unknown. Per-base quality was not reported, and no clone a single base away is much larger than it.

TCRbeta CDR3 regions were amplified from genomic DNA by means of the immunoSEQ Assay, a bias-controlled multiplex PCR. The original methods were these. The number of nucleated cells in each sample was estimated by amplification of reference gene primers within the assay. Sequence reads were collapsed and filtered to measure the absolute abundance of every unique TCRbeta CDR3 rearrangement. For each sample, productive Simpson clonality was calculated by taking the square root of Simpson's diversity index across productive rearrangements. The table comes from immuneACCESS by way of TCRdb, which keeps in-frame sequences with V and J called. Part of the clones is missing from these tables; in studies checked, under half for an unresolved V gene and the rest for unknown reasons. V and J calls and clone size come straight from that table; D and trimming were deduced from the DNA. This sample has some 30,000 clones in its table, and 84% of those were observed once. The ten most abundant clones make up about 10% of the sample.

The CDR3, from cysteine to phenylalanine, totals 14 residues. The kept DNA is CDR3 alone, 42 bases in frame from the first base. Taken from the germline V gene (reference sequence), the CDR1 and CDR2 loops are GTSNPN and SVGIG. Trimming costs V 6 bases and J 5 bases, and their ends lie 14 bases apart. Whole blood was collected in K2EDTA tubes by collaborating institutions according to the institutions' own protocols. Collaborator samples were shipped for TCRbeta analysis as frozen whole blood, isolated PBMCs, or DNA extracted from either sample type. The paper as a whole reports these results and caveats: How much clinical and demographic metadata was included differed by source and by participant, and the metadata was provided uncurated.

This clonotype originated in a man older than 75 with active COVID-19. The sample was peripheral blood. The chain is assembled from TRBV30 and TRBJ1-6, and the D gene may be TRBD1, 6 bases matching. The CDR3 region has the sequence CACKTGPHNSPLHF. In nucleotides, the sequence is TGTGCCTGTAAAACAGGGCCCCATAATTCACCCCTCCACTTT.